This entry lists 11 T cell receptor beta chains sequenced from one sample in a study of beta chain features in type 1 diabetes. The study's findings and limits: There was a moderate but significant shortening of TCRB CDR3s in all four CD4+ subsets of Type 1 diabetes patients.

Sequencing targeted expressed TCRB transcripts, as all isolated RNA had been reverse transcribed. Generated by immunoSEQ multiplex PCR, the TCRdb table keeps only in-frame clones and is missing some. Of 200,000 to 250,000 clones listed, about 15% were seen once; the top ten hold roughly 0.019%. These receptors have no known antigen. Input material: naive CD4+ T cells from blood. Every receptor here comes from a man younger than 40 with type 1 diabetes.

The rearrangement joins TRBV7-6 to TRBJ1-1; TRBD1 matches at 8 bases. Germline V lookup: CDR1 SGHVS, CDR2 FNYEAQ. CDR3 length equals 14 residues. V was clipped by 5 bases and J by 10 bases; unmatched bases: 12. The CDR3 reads CASSVTQGARRAFF. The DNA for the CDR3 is TGTGCCAGCAGCGTTACGCAGGGGGCGCGACGAGCTTTCTTT. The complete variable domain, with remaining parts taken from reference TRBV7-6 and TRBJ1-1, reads GAGVSQSPRYKVTKRGQDVALRCDPISGHVSLYWYRQALGQGPEFLTYFNYEAQQDKSGLPNDRFSAERPEGSISTLTIQRTEQRDSAMYRCASSVTQGARRAFFGQGTRLTVV.

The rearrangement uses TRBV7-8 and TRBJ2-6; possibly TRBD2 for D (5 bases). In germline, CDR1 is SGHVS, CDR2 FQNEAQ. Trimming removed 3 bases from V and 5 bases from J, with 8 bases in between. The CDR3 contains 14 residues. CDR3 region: CASSFRERANVLTF. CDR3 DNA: TGTGCCAGCAGCTTCCGGGAAAGGGCCAACGTCCTGACTTTC. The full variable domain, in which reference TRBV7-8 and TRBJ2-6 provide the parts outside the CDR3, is GAGVSQSPRYKVAKRGQDVALRCDPISGHVSLFWYQQALGQGPEFLTYFQNEAQLDKSGLPSDRFFAERPEGSVSTLKIQRTQQEDSAVYLCASSFRERANVLTFGAGSRLTVL.

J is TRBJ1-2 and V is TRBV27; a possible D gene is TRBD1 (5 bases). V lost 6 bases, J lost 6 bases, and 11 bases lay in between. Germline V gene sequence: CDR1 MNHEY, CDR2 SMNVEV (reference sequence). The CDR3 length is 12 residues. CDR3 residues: CASRTVWDGYTF. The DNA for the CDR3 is TGTGCCAGCAGGACAGTTTGGGATGGCTACACCTTC.

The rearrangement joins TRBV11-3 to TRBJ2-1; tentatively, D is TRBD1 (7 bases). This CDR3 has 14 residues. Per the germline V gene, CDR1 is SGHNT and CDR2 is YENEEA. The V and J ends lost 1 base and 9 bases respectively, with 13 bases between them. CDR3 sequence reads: CASSLVQGEAEQFF. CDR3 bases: TGTGCCAGCAGCTTAGTTCAGGGGGAGGCTGAGCAGTTCTTC.

The CDR3 DNA reads as TGCGCCAGCAGCCCGGGACAGCCTAGCACAGATACGCAGTATTTT. Translation: CASSPGQPSTDTQYF. V usage is TRBV5-1 and J usage is TRBJ2-3, with 7 bases identical to TRBD1. CDR3 length: 15 residues. Looked up from germline, CDR1 is SGHRS and CDR2 is YFSETQ. V lost 4 bases to trimming and J lost 0 bases; unmatched junction nucleotides: 5.

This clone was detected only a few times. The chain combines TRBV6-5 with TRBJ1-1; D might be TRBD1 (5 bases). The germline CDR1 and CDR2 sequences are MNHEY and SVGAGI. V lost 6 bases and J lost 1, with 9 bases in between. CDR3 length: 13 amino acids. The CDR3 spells CASSLTANTEAFF. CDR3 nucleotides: TGTGCCAGCAGCCTGACAGCGAACACTGAAGCTTTCTTT.

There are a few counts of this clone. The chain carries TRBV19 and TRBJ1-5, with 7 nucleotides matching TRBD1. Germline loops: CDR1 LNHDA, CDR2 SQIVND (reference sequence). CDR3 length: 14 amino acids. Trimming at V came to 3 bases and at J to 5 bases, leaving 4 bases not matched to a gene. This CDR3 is CASSMDRFDQPQHF. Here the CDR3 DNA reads TGTGCCAGTAGTATGGACAGGTTCGATCAGCCCCAGCATTTT.

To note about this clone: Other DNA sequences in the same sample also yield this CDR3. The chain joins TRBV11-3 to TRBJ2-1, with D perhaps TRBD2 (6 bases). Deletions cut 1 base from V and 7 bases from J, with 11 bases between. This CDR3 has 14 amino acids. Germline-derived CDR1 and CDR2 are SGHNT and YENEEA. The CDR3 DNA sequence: TGTGCCAGCAGCTTAGCGGGACTGGATAATGAGCAGTTCTTC. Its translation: CASSLAGLDNEQFF.

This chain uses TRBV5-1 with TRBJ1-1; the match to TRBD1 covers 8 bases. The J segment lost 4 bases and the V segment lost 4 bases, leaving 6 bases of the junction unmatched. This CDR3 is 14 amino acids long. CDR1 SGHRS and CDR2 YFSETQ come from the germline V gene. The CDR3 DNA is TGCGCCAGCAGCGGGGCTACAGGGGGCACTGAAGCTTTCTTT. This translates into CASSGATGGTEAFF.

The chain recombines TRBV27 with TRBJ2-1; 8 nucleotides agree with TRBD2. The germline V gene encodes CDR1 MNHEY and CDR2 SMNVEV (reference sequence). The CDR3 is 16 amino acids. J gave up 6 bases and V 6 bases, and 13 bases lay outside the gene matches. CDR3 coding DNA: TGTGCCAGCAGGCCCCCTACTAGCGGCCGAGGCAATGAGCAGTTCTTC. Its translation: CASRPPTSGRGNEQFF.

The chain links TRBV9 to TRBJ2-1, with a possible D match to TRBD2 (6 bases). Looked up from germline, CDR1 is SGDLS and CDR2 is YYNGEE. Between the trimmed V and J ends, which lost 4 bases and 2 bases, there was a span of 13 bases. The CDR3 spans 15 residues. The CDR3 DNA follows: TGTGCCAGCAGCTCGGCGGGACGACCCTACAATGAGCAGTTCTTC. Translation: CASSSAGRPYNEQFF.